The rows below give T cell receptor beta chains drawn from one sample of a study of T cell responses to AZD1222 COVID-19 vaccine. Clones were sequenced by immunoSEQ multiplex PCR, and TCRdb holds only the in-frame ones, with some missing. The top ten hold approximately 19% of the sample, which has 50,000 to 70,000 clones, approximately 89% seen once. The sequencing used peripheral blood, collected on day 0 of MenACWY control vaccination. The receptors were gathered from an adult in good health. CDR3s include the opening cysteine and the closing phenylalanine or tryptophan. A D gene is named only where the DNA matches it firmly. Some rows have no size entry. The others give once, few or many, or a class for an expanded clone.

size: NA; J: TRBJ1-2; D: NA; V: TRBV25-1; DNA: TGTGCCAGCAGTGATGGAGGACAGTCTATCTATGGCTACACCTTC; CDR3: CASSDGGQSIYGYTF
size: NA; J: TRBJ2-5; D: TRBD2; V: TRBV11-2; DNA: TGTGCCAGCACCCAAGCGGGACTAGCTGGAGAGACCCAGTACTTC; CDR3: CASTQAGLAGETQYF
size: NA; J: TRBJ2-2; D: NA; V: TRBV5-1; DNA: TGCGCCAGCAGTTTTAAGGGAGTTCTGGACACCGGGGAGCTGTTTTTT; CDR3: CASSFKGVLDTGELFF
size: NA; J: TRBJ2-1; D: TRBD1; V: TRBV19; DNA: TGTGCCAGTAGTATCCGGACAGGGGGCTTGGATGAGCAGTTCTTC; CDR3: CASSIRTGGLDEQFF
size: NA; J: TRBJ1-1; D: TRBD1; V: TRBV19; DNA: TGTGCCAGTAGTGGACAGGGGCGAGGTCCCACTGAAGCTTTCTTT; CDR3: CASSGQGRGPTEAFF
size: once; J: TRBJ1-3; D: TRBD1; V: TRBV6-1; DNA: TGTGCCAGCAGTGAAGCTGGGGACAGGCTCGTGGGAAACACCATATATTTT; CDR3: CASSEAGDRLVGNTIYF
size: many; J: TRBJ2-3; D: TRBD2; V: TRBV19; DNA: TGTGCCAGTAGTATAGCGACTAGCTACACAGATACGCAGTATTTT; CDR3: CASSIATSYTDTQYF
size: NA; J: TRBJ1-1; D: NA; V: TRBV19; DNA: TGTGCCAGTAGGACGGGCTCCCGAGAAGCTTTCTTT; CDR3: CASRTGSREAFF
size: NA; J: TRBJ1-3; D: NA; V: TRBV5-5; DNA: TGTGCCAGCAGCTTAAGGGATTTCGCCTCTGGAAACACCATATATTTT; CDR3: CASSLRDFASGNTIYF
size: NA; J: TRBJ1-1; D: NA; V: TRBV7-9; DNA: TGTGCCAGCAGCTGGGGGGACACTGAAGCTTTCTTT; CDR3: CASSWGDTEAFF
size: NA; J: TRBJ2-5; D: NA; V: TRBV3-1/TRBV3-2; DNA: TGTGCCAGCATGGTTGAGAAGACCCAGTACTTC; CDR3: CASMVEKTQYF
size: NA; J: TRBJ1-6; D: NA; V: TRBV18; DNA: TGTGCCAGCTCACCACGAGGGGGACGGCATAATTCACCCCTCCACTTT; CDR3: CASSPRGGRHNSPLHF
size: once; J: TRBJ1-1; D: NA; V: TRBV5-4; DNA: TGTGCCAGCAAATCCCAGAACACTGAAGCTTTCTTT; CDR3: CASKSQNTEAFF
size: NA; J: TRBJ2-5; D: NA; V: TRBV7-9; DNA: TGTGCCAGCAGCTTACAGAACCAAGAGACCCAGTACTTC; CDR3: CASSLQNQETQYF
size: NA; J: TRBJ1-5; D: NA; V: TRBV7-2; DNA: TGTGCCAGCAGCTTAGCGGAAGGGGGAATTGGGCCCCAGCATTTT; CDR3: CASSLAEGGIGPQHF
size: NA; J: TRBJ2-7; D: TRBD1; V: TRBV25-1; DNA: TGTGCCAGCAGTGAGACGCTGACAGGGGGCCCCTACGAGCAGTACTTC; CDR3: CASSETLTGGPYEQYF
size: few; J: TRBJ1-2; D: TRBD1; V: TRBV2; DNA: TGTGCCAGCAGTGAAGTCTCAGGGGGCTTTGGCTACACCTTC; CDR3: CASSEVSGGFGYTF
size: NA; J: TRBJ1-2; D: TRBD1; V: TRBV6-5; DNA: TGTGCCAGCCGACAGGGAGACTATGGCTACACCTTC; CDR3: CASRQGDYGYTF
size: NA; J: TRBJ2-7; D: NA; V: TRBV7-8; DNA: TGTGCCAGCAGCTTCGGGGCCCCGGGCGGAGTCTACGAGCAGTACTTC; CDR3: CASSFGAPGGVYEQYF
size: NA; J: TRBJ2-7; D: NA; V: TRBV6-5; DNA: TGTGCCAGCAGTCGCAGTAGCTACGAGCAGTACTTC; CDR3: CASSRSSYEQYF
size: NA; J: TRBJ2-7; D: NA; V: TRBV15; DNA: TGTGCCACCAGCAGAGGTTCTCAGGGAGCCCGCTCCTACGAGCAGTACTTC; CDR3: CATSRGSQGARSYEQYF
size: NA; J: TRBJ1-6; D: NA; V: TRBV7-8; DNA: TGTGCCAGCAGCTTAAGGGGCCCTGGGACGTTTTATAATTCACCCCTCCACTTT; CDR3: CASSLRGPGTFYNSPLHF
size: NA; J: TRBJ2-7; D: TRBD2; V: TRBV4-3; DNA: TGCGCCAGCAGCCAAGCCGCACTAGCGGGGCCCTACGAGCAGTACTTC; CDR3: CASSQAALAGPYEQYF
size: NA; J: TRBJ2-1; D: TRBD2; V: TRBV10-3; DNA: TGTGCCATCAGTGCGCCTAGCGGGAACAATGAGCAGTTCTTC; CDR3: CAISAPSGNNEQFF
size: NA; J: TRBJ2-7; D: NA; V: TRBV4-3; DNA: TGCGCCAGCAGCGCCATGAGGGGGGGAAACGAGCAGTACTTC; CDR3: CASSAMRGGNEQYF
size: NA; J: TRBJ2-7; D: NA; V: TRBV10-3; DNA: TGTGCCATCAGTGTACAGGGAGGTCACGAGCAGTACTTC; CDR3: CAISVQGGHEQYF
size: NA; J: TRBJ1-2; D: NA; V: TRBV28; DNA: TGTGCCAGCAGTTTAAAAGGGGGCTATGGCTACACCTTC; CDR3: CASSLKGGYGYTF